This T cell receptor (beta chain) was retrieved from a study of neurological immune-mediated disorders. Comments on this clonotype: Antigen: not known. The junction differs from germline at one of its ends, possibly a read error.

The study, taken as a whole, reports: The highest TCR clonal expansion occurred in HTLV-1-associated myelopathy; multiple sclerosis fell below healthy controls.

Looked up from germline, CDR1 is DFQATT and CDR2 is SNEGSKA (reference sequence). The CDR3 runs to 13 residues. One entry per CDR3 protein results from TCRdb running MiXCR on the 5' RACE reads. The sample shows under 80,000 distinct CDR3 sequences, 12% to 15% of them seen only once. The receptor's source is a woman aged 45-65 years in good health. The specimen was PBMCs. The chain combines TRBV20-1 with TRBJ1-2; 7 bases agree with TRBD1. CDR3 loop: CSARGQGRDGYAF. CDR3 DNA sequence: TGCAGTGCTAGAGGACAGGGTAGGGATGGCTACGCATTC.